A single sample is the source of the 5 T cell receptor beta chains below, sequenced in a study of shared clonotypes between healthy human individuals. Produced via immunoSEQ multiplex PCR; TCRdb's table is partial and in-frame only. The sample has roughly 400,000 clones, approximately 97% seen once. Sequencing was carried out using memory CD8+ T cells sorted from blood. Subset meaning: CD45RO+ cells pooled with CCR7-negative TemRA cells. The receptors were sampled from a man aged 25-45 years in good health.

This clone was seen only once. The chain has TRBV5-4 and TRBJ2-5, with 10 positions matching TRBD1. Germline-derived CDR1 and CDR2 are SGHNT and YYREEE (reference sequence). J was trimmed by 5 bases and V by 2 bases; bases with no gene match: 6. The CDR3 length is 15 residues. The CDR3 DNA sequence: TGTGCCAGCAGCTTAACCGGGACAGGGGAGGAGACCCAGTACTTC. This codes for CASSLTGTGEETQYF.

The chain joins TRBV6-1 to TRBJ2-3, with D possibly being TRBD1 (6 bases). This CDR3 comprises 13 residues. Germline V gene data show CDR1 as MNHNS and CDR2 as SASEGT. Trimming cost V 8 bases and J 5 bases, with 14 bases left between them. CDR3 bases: TGTGCCAGCTTGTGGGGGCGGAAAGATACGCAGTATTTT. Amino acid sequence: CASLWGRKDTQYF.

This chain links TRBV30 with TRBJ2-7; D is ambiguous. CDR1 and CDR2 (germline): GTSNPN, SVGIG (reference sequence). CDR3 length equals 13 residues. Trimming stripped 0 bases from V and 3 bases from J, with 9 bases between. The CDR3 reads CAWSVTPSYEQYF. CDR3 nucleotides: TGTGCCTGGAGTGTAACCCCGAGCTACGAGCAGTACTTC. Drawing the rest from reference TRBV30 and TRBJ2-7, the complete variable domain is SQTIHQWPATLVQPVGSPLSLECTVEGTSNPNLYWYRQAAGRGLQLLFYSVGIGQISSEVPQNLSASRPQDRQFILSSKKLLLSDSGFYLCAWSVTPSYEQYFGPGTRLTVT.

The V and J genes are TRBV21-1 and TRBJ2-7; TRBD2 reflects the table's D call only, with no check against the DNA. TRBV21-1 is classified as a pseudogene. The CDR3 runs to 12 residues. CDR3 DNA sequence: TGTGCCAGCGGTGACTGGTTCTACGAGCAGTACTTC. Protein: CASGDWFYEQYF.

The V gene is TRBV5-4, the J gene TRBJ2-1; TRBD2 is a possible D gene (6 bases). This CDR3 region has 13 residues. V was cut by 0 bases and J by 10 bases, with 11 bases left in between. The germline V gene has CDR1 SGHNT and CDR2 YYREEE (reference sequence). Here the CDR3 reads CASSLEGGGEQFF. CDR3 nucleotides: TGTGCCAGCAGCTTGGAGGGAGGAGGGGAGCAGTTCTTC.